The rows below give T cell receptor beta chains drawn from one sample of a study of blood T cell repertoires in COVID-19. Assay: immunoSEQ multiplex PCR; the TCRdb copy retains only in-frame clones and omits some. The sample shows 350,000 to 450,000 clones, about nine tenths of them seen only once. The specimen was PBMCs or T cells enriched from blood (not recorded which). The receptor source for this set is a woman in her thirties or forties who had been exposed to COVID-19. Both conserved end residues are part of each CDR3. The D gene is left open where the match is weak. Clone sizes are given selectively: once, few, many, or a class where the clone is expanded.

>TRBV6-5|NA|NA|TRBJ2-3
TGTGCCAGCAGTTACTCGACTCGGGGTGTTACGCAGTATTTT
CASSYSTRGVTQYF
>TRBV5-1|TRBD1|NA|TRBJ1-1
TGCGCCAGCAGCTCGTTACAGGGGGCGAACACTGAAGCTTTCTTT
CASSSLQGANTEAFF
>TRBV24-1|TRBD1|NA|TRBJ1-5
TGTGCCACCAGTGATTTGCGAGGGACAGGGGGAAATCAGCCCCAGCATTTT
CATSDLRGTGGNQPQHF
>TRBV19|TRBD2|NA|TRBJ2-1
TGTGCCACCAGCGGGAGAACTTCCTACAATGAGCAGTTCTTC
CATSGRTSYNEQFF
>TRBV5-4|TRBD1|NA|TRBJ1-1
TGTGCCAGCAGCTTCCCGACAGGGCTGAACACTGAAGCTTTCTTT
CASSFPTGLNTEAFF
>TRBV30|NA|NA|TRBJ1-3
TGTGCCTGGAGTACCCCTGAGACTGGAAACACCATATATTTT
CAWSTPETGNTIYF
>TRBV18|NA|NA|TRBJ1-3
TGTGCCAGCTCACCGCCGACCGCGAGGGGAAACACCATATATTTT
CASSPPTARGNTIYF
>TRBV6-2/TRBV6-3|TRBD1|NA|TRBJ2-7
TGTGCCAGCAGTTACCTAATACCTCTAACGACAGGGTCAAGGGAGCAGTACTTC
CASSYLIPLTTGSREQYF
>TRBV3-1/TRBV3-2|NA|NA|TRBJ1-2
TGTGCCAGCAGCCGAGGGGGGGCTGTGAGCTATGGCTACACCTTC
CASSRGGAVSYGYTF
>TRBV9|NA|NA|TRBJ1-3
TGTGCCAGCAGCCCAGGGGAAGGTTCTGGAAACACCATATATTTT
CASSPGEGSGNTIYF
>TRBV7-9|NA|NA|TRBJ1-2
TGTGCCAGCAGCCCCATAGAAACTAACTATGGCTACACCTTC
CASSPIETNYGYTF
>TRBV30|NA|NA|TRBJ2-6
TGTGCCTGGAAACATACTGGGGCCAACGTCCTGACTTTC
CAWKHTGANVLTF
>TRBV9|TRBD2|NA|TRBJ2-1
TGTGCCAGCAGCCTGACTAGCGGGGGGACGAGCTCCTACAATGAGCAGTTCTTC
CASSLTSGGTSSYNEQFF
>TRBV9|TRBD1|NA|TRBJ1-5
TGTGCCAGCAGCGTAAGGTGGACAGGGAATCAGCCCCAGCATTTT
CASSVRWTGNQPQHF
>TRBV5-6|TRBD1|NA|TRBJ2-4
TGTGCCAGCAGCTTCGTGGTGGACAGGGGGGCCAAAAACATTCAGTACTTC
CASSFVVDRGAKNIQYF
>TRBV10-1|TRBD1|NA|TRBJ1-6
TGCGCCAGCAGTGAGTGGACAGGGCTTAATTCACCCCTCCACTTT
CASSEWTGLNSPLHF
>TRBV7-9|TRBD1|NA|TRBJ1-4
TGTGCCAGCAGCCCGAGGGACAGGGGGGAAAAACTGTTTTTT
CASSPRDRGEKLFF
>TRBV3-1/TRBV3-2|TRBD1|NA|TRBJ2-3
TGTGCCAGCAGCCACCAGGGGGCCACAGATACGCAGTATTTT
CASSHQGATDTQYF
>TRBV9|NA|NA|TRBJ2-2
TGTGCCAGCAGCGTTGGTACAGGGCGGGAGCTGTTTTTT
CASSVGTGRELFF
>TRBV5-4|NA|few|TRBJ2-2
TGTGCCAGCAGCTTGGGACTAGGGGTTGGCGGGGAGCTGTTTTTT
CASSLGLGVGGELFF
>TRBV7-9|TRBD1|NA|TRBJ1-1
TGTGCCAGCAGCCGTCCGGGACAGAGCACTGAAGCTTTCTTT
CASSRPGQSTEAFF
>TRBV18|NA|NA|TRBJ1-4
TGTGCCAGCTCACCACCCTCAGTTAATGAAAAACTGTTTTTT
CASSPPSVNEKLFF
>TRBV18|TRBD1|once|TRBJ1-6
TGTGCCAGCTCCGAGGCAGGACAGGGCGTTGGTTCACCCCTCCACTTT
CASSEAGQGVGSPLHF
>TRBV27|NA|NA|TRBJ2-1
TGTGCCAGCACCCTGTGGGCCGGATCTGAGCAGTTCTTC
CASTLWAGSEQFF
>TRBV14|NA|NA|TRBJ2-3
TGTGCCAGCAGCCCTACAGGGCATACGCAGTATTTT
CASSPTGHTQYF
>TRBV7-9|NA|NA|TRBJ2-7
TGTGCCAGCAGCTTAAGATACAGGGCTGAGGGCGAGCAGTACTTC
CASSLRYRAEGEQYF
>TRBV19|NA|NA|TRBJ2-4
TGTGCCAGTACCCATACGGGGGGCCAAACCATTCAGTACTTC
CASTHTGGQTIQYF
>TRBV2|NA|NA|TRBJ1-6
TGTGCCAGCAAATGGGGCTTCGATAATTCACCCCTCCACTTT
CASKWGFDNSPLHF
>TRBV2|TRBD1|NA|TRBJ1-4
TGTGCCAGCAGTCATGGGTCGGGACAGGCTAATGAAAAACTGTTTTTT
CASSHGSGQANEKLFF
>TRBV21-1|NA|NA|TRBJ1-3
TGTGCCAGCAGCCAAGGACAGGGACGTCCTGGAAACACCATATATTTT
CASSQGQGRPGNTIYF
>TRBV4-1|TRBD1|NA|TRBJ2-2
TGCGCCAGCAGCCAGCGACAGGGTGGTCAAGCTGGCACCGGGGAGCTGTTTTTT
CASSQRQGGQAGTGELFF
>TRBV5-1|TRBD2|NA|TRBJ2-7
TGCGCCAGCAGCCGGGCAGGGCGGGGGTTCGAGCAGTACTTC
CASSRAGRGFEQYF
>TRBV5-1|NA|NA|TRBJ1-6
TGCGCCAGCAGCTTGGATGCGGGGGCAAGAAGGGGTTCACCCCTCCACTTT
CASSLDAGARRGSPLHF
>TRBV12-2|NA|NA|TRBJ2-1
TGTGCAAGTCGCTTTAGACTAGCTTTGGCCTACAATGAGCAGTTCTTC
CASRFRLALAYNEQFF
>TRBV12-3/TRBV12-4|NA|NA|TRBJ2-2
TGTGCCAGCAGCCGCCTACGCACCGGGGAGCTGTTTTTT
CASSRLRTGELFF
>TRBV24-1|NA|NA|TRBJ1-2
TGTGCCCCCTTGGCGGCACTCTATGGCTACACCTTC
CAPLAALYGYTF
>TRBV5-1|NA|NA|TRBJ2-5
TGCGCCAGCAGCTTTATATCGGGGTTCTCGGAGACCCAGTACTTC
CASSFISGFSETQYF
>TRBV27|TRBD2|NA|TRBJ2-1
TGTGCCAGCAGTTTAATGGCTAGCGGGTCCGAGCAGTTCTTC
CASSLMASGSEQFF
>TRBV6-5|NA|NA|TRBJ1-1
TGTGCCAGCAGCTCAAGCACCGGGGTGACTGAAGCTTTCTTT
CASSSSTGVTEAFF
>TRBV18|NA|NA|TRBJ1-3
TGTGCCAGCTCACCAAAGACAGGCCACCGCTCTGGAAACACCATATATTTT
CASSPKTGHRSGNTIYF
>TRBV19|NA|NA|TRBJ2-3
TGTGCCAGTAGTAGGACTTCCCTGAATACGCAGTATTTT
CASSRTSLNTQYF
>TRBV18|NA|NA|TRBJ1-6
TGTGCCAGCCTACAGCGGAATAATTCACCCCTCCACTTT
CASLQRNNSPLHF
>TRBV19|NA|NA|TRBJ1-3
TGTGCCAGTAGTTCAGGACTGGACTCTGGAAACACCATATATTTT
CASSSGLDSGNTIYF
>TRBV7-9|TRBD2|NA|TRBJ2-7
TGTGCCAGCAGCTCCCAAGGAGCGGGACCTTACGAGCAGTACTTC
CASSSQGAGPYEQYF
>TRBV15|TRBD1|NA|TRBJ1-2
TGTGCCACCAGCAGGCAGGGGGCAACATTATCGTATGGCTACACCTTC
CATSRQGATLSYGYTF
>TRBV11-3|NA|NA|TRBJ2-7
TGTGCCAGCAGCCCTCTAGGGGAAGATTACGAGCAGTACTTC
CASSPLGEDYEQYF
>TRBV27|TRBD1|NA|TRBJ1-6
TGTGCCAGCGGCCCTCGGGACAGTGGGGCTTCGGCCCTCCACTTT
CASGPRDSGASALHF
>TRBV3-1/TRBV3-2|NA|NA|TRBJ2-6
TGTGCCAGCAGCTCTCTCCCTCCTACTTTCTCTGGGGCCAACGTCCTGACTTTC
CASSSLPPTFSGANVLTF
>TRBV3-1/TRBV3-2|NA|NA|TRBJ1-1
TGTGCCAGCAGCCCCGAGGCGCAGGGGTTGCCTGAAGCTTTCTTT
CASSPEAQGLPEAFF
>TRBV19|NA|NA|TRBJ1-1
TGTGCCAGTAGTATGCCGGGTCGGGGGACTGAAGCTTTCTTT
CASSMPGRGTEAFF
>TRBV9|NA|NA|TRBJ2-2
TGTGCCAGCAGCGTAGTGAGCCTGTCCGGGGAGCTGTTTTTT
CASSVVSLSGELFF
>TRBV7-3|TRBD1|NA|TRBJ1-2
TGTGCCAGCAGCTTAACGGCGGGACAGGGGATGAATGGCTACACCTTC
CASSLTAGQGMNGYTF
>TRBV30|NA|NA|TRBJ1-2
TGTGCCTCCACTCCGGGACAAAAATTGGGGGGCTACACCTTC
CASTPGQKLGGYTF
>TRBV5-1|NA|once|TRBJ1-1
TGCGCCAGCAGTTTGACGACAGACACTGAAGCTTTCTTT
CASSLTTDTEAFF
>TRBV3-1/TRBV3-2|TRBD2|NA|TRBJ2-5
TGTGCCAGCAGCCAAGAAGCGGGGGTAGAGACCCAGTACTTC
CASSQEAGVETQYF
>TRBV27|TRBD1|NA|TRBJ1-2
TGTGCCAGCAGGGCTACCGGGACAGGATATGGCTACACCTTC
CASRATGTGYGYTF
>TRBV7-2|NA|NA|TRBJ1-2
TGTGCCAGCAGCCCCAGGGATGCTAACTATGGCTACACCTTC
CASSPRDANYGYTF